This T cell receptor beta chain was sequenced during a study of shared clonotypes between healthy human individuals. About this clone: Its target is not known.

The protocol was immunoSEQ multiplex PCR, while the TCRdb copy is restricted to in-frame clones and leaves out a portion. This repertoire shows over a million clones, around 82% found once; its top ten account for under 0.8%. Germline values: CDR1 SGHRS, CDR2 YFSETQ. The V and J ends lost 6 bases and 1 base respectively, with 17 bases between them. This CDR3 comprises 15 residues. Findings and caveats of the study: Naive subsets typically showed greater estimated richness than memory subsets.

Source material: memory CD4+ T cells from PBMCs. As for subset: CD45RA-negative fraction. The V and J genes are TRBV5-1 and TRBJ2-7, with D perhaps matching TRBD1 (6 bases). The clonotype was recovered from a young man in good health. Some clones in this sample may be carry-over from other donors' samples. CDR3 nucleotide sequence: TGCGCCAGCACCTCTATCGACACAGGGTCCTACGAGCAGTACTTC. As protein: CASTSIDTGSYEQYF.